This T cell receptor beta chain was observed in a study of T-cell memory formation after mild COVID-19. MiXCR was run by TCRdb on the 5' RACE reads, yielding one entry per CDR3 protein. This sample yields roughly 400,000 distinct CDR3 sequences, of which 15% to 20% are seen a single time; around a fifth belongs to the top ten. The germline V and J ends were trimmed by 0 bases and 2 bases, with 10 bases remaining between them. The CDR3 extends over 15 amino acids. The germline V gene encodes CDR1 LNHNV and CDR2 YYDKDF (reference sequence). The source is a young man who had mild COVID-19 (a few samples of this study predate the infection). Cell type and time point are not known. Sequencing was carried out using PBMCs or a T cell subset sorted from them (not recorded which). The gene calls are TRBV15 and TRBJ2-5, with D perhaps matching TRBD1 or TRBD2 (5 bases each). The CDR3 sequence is CATSRDQGPQETQYF. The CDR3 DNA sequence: TGTGCCACCAGCAGAGATCAGGGACCGCAAGAGACCCAGTACTTC.